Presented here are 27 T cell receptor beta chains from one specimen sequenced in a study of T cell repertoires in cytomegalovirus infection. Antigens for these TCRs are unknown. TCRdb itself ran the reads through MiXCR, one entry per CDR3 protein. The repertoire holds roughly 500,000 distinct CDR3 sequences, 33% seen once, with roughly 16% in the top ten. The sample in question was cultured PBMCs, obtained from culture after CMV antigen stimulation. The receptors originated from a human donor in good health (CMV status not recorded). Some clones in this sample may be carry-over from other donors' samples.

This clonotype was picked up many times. CDR3 sequence (DNA): TGTGCCAGCAGCTGGAAAGATACGCAGTATTTT. It encodes CASSWKDTQYF. The V call is TRBV7-2, the J call TRBJ2-3; D unresolved. The CDR3 covers 11 residues. CDR1 and CDR2 from the germline V gene are SGHTA and FQGNSA. V was cut by 4 bases and J by 5 bases, with 4 bases left in between.

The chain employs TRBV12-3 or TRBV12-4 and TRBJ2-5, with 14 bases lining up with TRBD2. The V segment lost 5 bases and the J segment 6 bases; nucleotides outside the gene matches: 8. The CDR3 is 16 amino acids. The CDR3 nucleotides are TGTGCCAGCAGTCCAGGGACTAGCGGGAGCGAAAAGACCCAGTACTTC. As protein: CASSPGTSGSEKTQYF.

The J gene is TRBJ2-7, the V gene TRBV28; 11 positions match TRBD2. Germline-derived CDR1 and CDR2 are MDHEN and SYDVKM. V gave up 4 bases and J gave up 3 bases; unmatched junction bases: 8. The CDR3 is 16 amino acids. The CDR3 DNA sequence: TGTGCCAGCAGTTCTCCCGGGACTAGCGGAAACTACGAGCAGTACTTC. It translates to CASSSPGTSGNYEQYF.

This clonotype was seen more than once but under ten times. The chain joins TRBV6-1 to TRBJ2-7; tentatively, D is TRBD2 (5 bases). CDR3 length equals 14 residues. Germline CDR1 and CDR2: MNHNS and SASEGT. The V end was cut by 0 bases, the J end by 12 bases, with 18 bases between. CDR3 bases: TGTGCCAGCAGTGAAGCGCTGAGGACTCTAGCAGGGTACTTC. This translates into CASSEALRTLAGYF.

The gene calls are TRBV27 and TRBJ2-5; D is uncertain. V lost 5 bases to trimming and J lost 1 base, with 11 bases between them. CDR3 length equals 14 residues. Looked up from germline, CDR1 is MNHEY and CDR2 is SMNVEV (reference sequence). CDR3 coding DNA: TGTGCCAGCAGTCCGCTTGGAGTCCAAGAGACCCAGTACTTC. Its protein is CASSPLGVQETQYF.

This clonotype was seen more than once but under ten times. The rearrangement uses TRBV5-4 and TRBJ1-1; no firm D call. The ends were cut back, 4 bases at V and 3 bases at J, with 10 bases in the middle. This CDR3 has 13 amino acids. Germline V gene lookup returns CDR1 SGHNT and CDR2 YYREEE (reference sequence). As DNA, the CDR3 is TGTGCCAGCAGCATGCCGGGGTACACTGAAGCTTTCTTT. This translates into CASSMPGYTEAFF.

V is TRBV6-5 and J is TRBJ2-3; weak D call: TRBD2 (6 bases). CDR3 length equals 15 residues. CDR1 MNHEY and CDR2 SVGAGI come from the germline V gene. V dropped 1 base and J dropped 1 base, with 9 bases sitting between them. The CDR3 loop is CASSYFGSGTDTQYF. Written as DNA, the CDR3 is TGTGCCAGCAGTTACTTCGGGAGCGGCACAGATACGCAGTATTTT.

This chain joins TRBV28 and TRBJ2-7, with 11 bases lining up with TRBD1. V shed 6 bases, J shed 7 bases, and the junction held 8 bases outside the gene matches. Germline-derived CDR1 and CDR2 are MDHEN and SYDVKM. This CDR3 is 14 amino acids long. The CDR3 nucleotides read TGTGCCAGCAGACGTAGGACAGGGGGCAGGGAGCAGTACTTC. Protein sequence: CASRRRTGGREQYF.

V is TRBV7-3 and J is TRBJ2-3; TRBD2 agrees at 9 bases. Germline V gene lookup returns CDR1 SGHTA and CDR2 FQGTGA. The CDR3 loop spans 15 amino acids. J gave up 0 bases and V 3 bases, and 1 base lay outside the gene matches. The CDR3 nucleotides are TGTGCCAGCAGCTTTAGCGGGGGCAGCACAGATACGCAGTATTTT. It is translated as CASSFSGGSTDTQYF.

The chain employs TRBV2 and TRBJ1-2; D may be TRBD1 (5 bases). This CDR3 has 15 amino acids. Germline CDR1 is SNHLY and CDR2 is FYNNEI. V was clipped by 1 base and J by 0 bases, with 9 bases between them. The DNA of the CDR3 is TGTGCCAGCAGTGAAGAAAAGGGGCCTAACTATGGCTACACCTTC. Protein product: CASSEEKGPNYGYTF.

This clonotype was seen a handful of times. Here the CDR3 reads CASMGGPYEQYF. In nucleotides, the CDR3 is TGTGCCTCAATGGGAGGGCCCTACGAGCAGTACTTC. This chain links TRBV28 with TRBJ2-7; 7 positions match TRBD2. The length of the CDR3 is 12 residues. The ends lost 11 bases at V and 2 bases at J; junction bases unmatched: 6. Germline CDR1 MDHEN, CDR2 SYDVKM.

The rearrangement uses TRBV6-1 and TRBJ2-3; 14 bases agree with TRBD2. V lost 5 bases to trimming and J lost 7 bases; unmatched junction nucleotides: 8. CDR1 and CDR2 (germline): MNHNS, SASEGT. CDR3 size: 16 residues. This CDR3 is CASSPGTSGSINTQYF. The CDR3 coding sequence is TGTGCCAGCAGTCCCGGGACTAGCGGGAGTATAAATACGCAGTATTTT.

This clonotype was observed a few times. CDR3 region: CSVAGGPWELFF. CDR3 DNA sequence: TGCAGCGTAGCGGGAGGGCCCTGGGAGCTGTTTTTT. The chain couples TRBV29-1 to TRBJ2-2; 10 bases line up with TRBD2. The ends lost 6 bases at V and 9 bases at J; junction bases unmatched: 4. The CDR3 is made up of 12 amino acids. Germline V gene data show CDR1 as SQVTM and CDR2 as ANQGSEA.

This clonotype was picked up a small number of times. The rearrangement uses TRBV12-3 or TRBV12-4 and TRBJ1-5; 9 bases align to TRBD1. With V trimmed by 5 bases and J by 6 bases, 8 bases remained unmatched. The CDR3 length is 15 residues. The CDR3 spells CASSKTGGAGQPQHF. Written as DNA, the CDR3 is TGTGCCAGCAGTAAAACAGGGGGCGCGGGTCAGCCCCAGCATTTT.

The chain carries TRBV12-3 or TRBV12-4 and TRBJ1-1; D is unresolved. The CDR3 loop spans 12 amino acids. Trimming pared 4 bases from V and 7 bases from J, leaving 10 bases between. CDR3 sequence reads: CASSSIKDEAFF. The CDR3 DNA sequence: TGTGCCAGCAGTTCGATCAAAGATGAAGCTTTCTTT.

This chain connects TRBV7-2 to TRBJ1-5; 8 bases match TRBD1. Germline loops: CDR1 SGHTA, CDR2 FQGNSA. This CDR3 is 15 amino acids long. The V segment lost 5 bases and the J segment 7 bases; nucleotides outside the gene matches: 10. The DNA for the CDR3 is TGTGCCAGCAGCCCCACAGGACAGGGAGGACAGCCCCAGCATTTT. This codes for CASSPTGQGGQPQHF. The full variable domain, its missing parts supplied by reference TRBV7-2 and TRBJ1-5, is GAGVSQSPSNKVTEKGKDVELRCDPISGHTALYWYRQSLGQGLEFLIYFQGNSAPDKSGLPSDRFSAERTGGSVSTLTIQRTQQEDSAVYLCASSPTGQGGQPQHFGDGTRLSIL.

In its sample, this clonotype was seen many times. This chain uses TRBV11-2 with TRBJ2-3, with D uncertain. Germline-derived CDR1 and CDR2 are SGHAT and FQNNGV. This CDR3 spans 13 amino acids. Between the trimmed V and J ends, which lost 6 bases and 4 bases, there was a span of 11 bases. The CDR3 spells CASRPSNPDTQYF. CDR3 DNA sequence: TGTGCCAGCAGACCGAGCAATCCAGATACGCAGTATTTT.

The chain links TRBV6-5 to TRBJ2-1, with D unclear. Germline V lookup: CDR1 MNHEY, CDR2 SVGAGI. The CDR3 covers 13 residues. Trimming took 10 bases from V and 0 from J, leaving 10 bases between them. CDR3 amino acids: CATHQSSYNEQFF. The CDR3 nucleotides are TGTGCCACCCACCAGAGCTCCTACAATGAGCAGTTCTTC.

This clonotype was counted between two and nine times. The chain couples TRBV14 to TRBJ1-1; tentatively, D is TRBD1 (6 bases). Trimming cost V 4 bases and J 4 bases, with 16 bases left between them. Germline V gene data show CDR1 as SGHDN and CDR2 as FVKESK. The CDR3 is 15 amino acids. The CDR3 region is CASSLTGRGSTEAFF. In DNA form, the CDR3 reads TGTGCCAGCAGCCTTACAGGCAGGGGAAGCACTGAAGCTTTCTTT.

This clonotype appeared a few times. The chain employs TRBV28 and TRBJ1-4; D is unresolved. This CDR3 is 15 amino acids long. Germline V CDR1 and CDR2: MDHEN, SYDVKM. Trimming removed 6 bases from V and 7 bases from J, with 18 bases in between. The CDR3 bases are TGTGCCAGCAGCCTCGACGTTTTGGATGGTGAAAAACTGTTTTTT. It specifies CASSLDVLDGEKLFF.

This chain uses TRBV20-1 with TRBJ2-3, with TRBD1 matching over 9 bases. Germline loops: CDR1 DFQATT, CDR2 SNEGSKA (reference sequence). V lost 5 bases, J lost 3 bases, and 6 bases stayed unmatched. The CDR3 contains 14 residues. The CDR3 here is CSAHGQGLTDTQYF. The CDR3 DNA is TGCAGTGCTCATGGACAGGGGTTGACAGATACGCAGTATTTT.

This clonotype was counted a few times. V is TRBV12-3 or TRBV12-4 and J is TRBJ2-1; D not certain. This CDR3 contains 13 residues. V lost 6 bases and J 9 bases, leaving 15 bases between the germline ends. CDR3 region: CASSAAIDGEQFF. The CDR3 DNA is TGTGCCAGCAGCGCCGCAATAGACGGTGAGCAGTTCTTC.

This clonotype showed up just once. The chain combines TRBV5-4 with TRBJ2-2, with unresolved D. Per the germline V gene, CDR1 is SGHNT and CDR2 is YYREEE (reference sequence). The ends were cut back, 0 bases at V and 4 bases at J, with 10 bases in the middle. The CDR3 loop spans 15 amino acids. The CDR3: CASSLASRPTGELFF. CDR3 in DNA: TGTGCCAGCAGCTTGGCCTCTAGACCCACCGGGGAGCTGTTTTTT.

The CDR3 protein is CASSPRQGNVGRSEAFF. Here the CDR3 DNA reads TGTGCCAGCTCACCTAGACAGGGTAATGTTGGTAGATCTGAAGCTTTCTTT. This chain joins TRBV18 and TRBJ1-1, with 7 bases fitting TRBD1. J lost 6 bases, V lost 3 bases, and 16 bases had no gene match. CDR1 is KGHSH, CDR2 LQKENI, per germline. The CDR3 has 17 amino acids.

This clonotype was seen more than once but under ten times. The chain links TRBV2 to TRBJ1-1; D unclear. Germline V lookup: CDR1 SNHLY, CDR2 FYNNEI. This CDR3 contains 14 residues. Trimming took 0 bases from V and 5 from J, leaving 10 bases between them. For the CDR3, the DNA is TGTGCCAGCAGTGAAGCACTTAGACGGACTGAAGCTTTCTTT. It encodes CASSEALRRTEAFF.

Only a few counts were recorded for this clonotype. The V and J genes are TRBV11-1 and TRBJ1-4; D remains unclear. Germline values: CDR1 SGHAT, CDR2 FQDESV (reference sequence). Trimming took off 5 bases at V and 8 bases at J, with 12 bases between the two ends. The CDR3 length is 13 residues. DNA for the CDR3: TGTGCCAGCAGCCCAACCCGGGGAGAAAAACTGTTTTTT. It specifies CASSPTRGEKLFF.

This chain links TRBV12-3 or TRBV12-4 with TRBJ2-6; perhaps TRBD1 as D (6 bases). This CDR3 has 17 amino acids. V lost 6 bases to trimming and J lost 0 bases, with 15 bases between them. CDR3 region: CASSSGQSHSGANVLTF. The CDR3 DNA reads TGTGCCAGCAGCTCCGGACAGAGCCACTCTGGGGCCAACGTCCTGACTTTC.